The rows below give T cell receptor beta chains drawn from one sample of a study of technical replicates of blood from a few donors. Sequencing was performed with immunoSEQ multiplex PCR; in TCRdb, only in-frame clones are kept and a portion is missing. Of approximately 81,000 clones in the sample, 75% to 85% are singletons; the top ten hold roughly 4%. The specimen was PBMCs. These receptors came from a human donor in good health. Some clones in this sample may be carry-over from other donors' samples. CDR3s include the opening cysteine and the closing phenylalanine or tryptophan. The D gene is left open where the match is weak. Not all rows give a size; the values are once, few, many and, for expanded clones, a class.

clone size	V gene	J gene	D gene	CDR3 protein	CDR3 DNA
once	TRBV4-1	TRBJ2-1	TRBD2	CASSQDEGRGGVANEQFF	TGCGCCAGCAGCCAAGATGAGGGACGCGGGGGGGTTGCAAATGAGCAGTTCTTC
.	TRBV6-1	TRBJ1-1	.	CASRGYTSNAFF	TGTGCCAGCAGGGGCTATACTAGCAATGCTTTCTTT
.	TRBV7-9	TRBJ2-3	TRBD2	CASSSPRGGGTDTQYF	TGTGCCAGCAGCTCTCCCCGCGGGGGGGGCACAGATACGCAGTATTTT
.	TRBV18	TRBJ2-7	.	CASSPFQGSEQYF	TGTGCCAGCTCACCTTTTCAGGGCTCCGAGCAGTACTTC
once	TRBV2	TRBJ1-2	.	CASSPYTAGKGNYGYTF	TGTGCCAGCAGTCCCTATACGGCAGGGAAGGGGAACTATGGCTACACCTTC
once	TRBV5-1	TRBJ2-3	.	CASSPEAGTDTQYF	TGCGCCAGCAGCCCCGAAGCGGGCACAGATACGCAGTATTTT
.	TRBV6-5	TRBJ1-3	.	CASRESGAGNTIYF	TGTGCCAGCAGAGAATCAGGGGCTGGAAACACCATATATTTT
.	TRBV27	TRBJ1-5	.	CASGRSNQPQHF	TGTGCCAGCGGGAGGAGCAATCAGCCCCAGCATTTT
.	TRBV19	TRBJ1-2	.	CASSGQTQGYTF	TGTGCCAGTAGTGGGCAGACCCAGGGCTACACCTTC
.	TRBV6-4	TRBJ1-5	.	CASSDEVRQPQHF	TGTGCCAGCAGTGACGAAGTCAGGCAGCCCCAGCATTTT
.	TRBV7-7	TRBJ2-5	.	CASSRGQQETQYF	TGTGCCAGCAGCCGTGGACAGCAAGAGACCCAGTACTTC
few	TRBV7-9	TRBJ2-2	.	CASNDPGLGTGELFF	TGTGCCAGCAACGACCCCGGACTGGGCACCGGGGAGCTGTTTTTT
.	TRBV6-1	TRBJ2-1	TRBD2	CASSWASGSHEQFF	TGTGCCAGCAGTTGGGCTAGCGGGAGCCATGAGCAGTTCTTC
.	TRBV30	TRBJ1-1	.	CAWRIPSRAGARAFF	TGTGCCTGGAGAATACCCTCCCGGGCGGGGGCCAGGGCCTTCTTT
few	TRBV5-1	TRBJ1-6	.	CASSREGGNSPLHF	TGCGCCAGCAGCAGGGAAGGGGGTAATTCACCCCTCCACTTT
.	TRBV10-3	TRBJ2-5	TRBD2	CAISPTSGRRETQYF	TGTGCCATCAGTCCGACTAGCGGGAGAAGAGAGACCCAGTACTTC
.	TRBV2	TRBJ2-7	TRBD1	CASSPLKTGTGYYEQYF	TGTGCCAGCAGCCCCCTGAAAACCGGGACAGGGTACTACGAGCAGTACTTC
few	TRBV10-3	TRBJ1-1	.	CAISGQMNTEAFF	TGTGCCATCAGTGGGCAGATGAACACTGAAGCTTTCTTT
.	TRBV2	TRBJ1-4	.	CASSRNRDHNEKLFF	TGTGCCAGCAGTCGAAACAGGGATCATAATGAAAAACTGTTTTTT
.	TRBV9	TRBJ1-6	.	CASSAPPGHTNSPLHF	TGTGCCAGCAGCGCACCCCCGGGACACACTAATTCACCCCTCCACTTT
.	TRBV2	TRBJ2-2	.	CASRRVNTGELFF	TGTGCCAGCAGGAGGGTGAACACCGGGGAGCTGTTTTTT
.	TRBV6-1	TRBJ1-5	.	CASATETNQPQHF	TGTGCCAGCGCTACAGAGACCAATCAGCCCCAGCATTTT
.	TRBV10-3	TRBJ2-5	TRBD1	CAISEGGTGRRGETQYF	TGTGCCATCAGTGAGGGCGGGACAGGACGCCGAGGAGAGACCCAGTACTTC
.	TRBV19	TRBJ2-1	TRBD1	CASSIRGWYNEQFF	TGTGCCAGTAGTATCAGGGGGTGGTACAATGAGCAGTTCTTC
.	TRBV29-1	TRBJ2-7	.	CSAGRGMGEQYF	TGCAGCGCTGGCAGGGGAATGGGCGAGCAGTACTTC
.	TRBV5-1	TRBJ1-3	.	CASKVSGDGNTIYF	TGCGCCAGCAAGGTGTCAGGGGACGGAAACACCATATATTTT
.	TRBV5-5	TRBJ2-7	TRBD2	CASSSTSGFNEQYF	TGTGCCAGCAGTTCGACTAGCGGGTTCAACGAGCAGTACTTC
.	TRBV7-9	TRBJ2-3	.	CASSTNRASTDTQYF	TGTGCCAGCAGTACGAACAGGGCTAGCACAGATACGCAGTATTTT
once	TRBV7-2	TRBJ2-3	.	CASSLGPVTDTQYF	TGTGCCAGCAGCTTAGGCCCAGTCACAGATACGCAGTATTTT
.	TRBV6-5	TRBJ1-2	TRBD1	CASSYGQGNYGYTF	TGTGCCAGCAGTTACGGACAGGGGAACTATGGCTACACCTTC
.	TRBV6-5	TRBJ1-2	TRBD1	CASSYPGQDYGYTF	TGTGCCAGCAGTTACCCAGGACAGGACTATGGCTACACCTTC